The 25 T cell receptor beta chains given below trace back to one sample, sequenced in a study of OX40 agonist ivuxolimab in advanced cancers. TCRdb keeps only in-frame clones here, not all; method: immunoSEQ multiplex PCR. The data hold roughly 24,000 clones, with 75% to 80% observed a single time. The material sequenced was CD4+ or CD8+ T cells sorted from blood, taken in a trial of the OX40 agonist ivuxolimab. Receptor source: an adult with an advanced solid tumor such as melanoma, head and neck, liver or kidney cancer.

The chain couples TRBV21-1 to TRBJ2-7; the table names TRBD2, a call not compared with the DNA. TRBV21-1 is shown as a pseudogene. This CDR3 spans 17 amino acids. The DNA of the CDR3 is TGTGCCAGCAGTATCCGTGGAGGGTCCCCGATAATCTACGAGCAGTACTTC. This translates into CASSIRGGSPIIYEQYF.

The CDR3, as DNA: TGTGCCAGTAGGAGCTGGGTCACCGGGACCGGGGAGCTGTTTTTT. It codes for CASRSWVTGTGELFF. V gene TRBV19 combines with J gene TRBJ2-2, with D hard to call. Germline assignment: CDR1 LNHDA and CDR2 SQIVND (reference sequence). The CDR3 is made up of 15 amino acids. V lost 6 bases to trimming and J lost 5 bases, with 16 bases between them.

J is TRBJ2-5 and V is TRBV2; 7 nucleotides match TRBD2. Germline CDR1 is SNHLY and CDR2 is FYNNEI. This CDR3 comprises 14 residues. V shed 7 bases and J 2 bases; nucleotides not matched to a gene: 7. CDR3: CASKKRGGQETQYF. The DNA for the CDR3 is TGTGCCAGCAAGAAGCGGGGTGGGCAAGAGACCCAGTACTTC.

By share, this clone ranks as medium-sized. The genes are TRBV29-1 and TRBJ2-2; D gene uncertain. This CDR3 region has 11 residues. The V gene's germline CDR1 is SQVTM and CDR2 ANQGSEA. V lost 5 bases and J 6 bases, leaving 7 bases between the germline ends. This CDR3 reads CSVQMAGELFF. CDR3 coding DNA: TGCAGCGTTCAGATGGCCGGGGAGCTGTTTTTT.

The sample holds a few counts of this clone. This chain uses TRBV4-1 with TRBJ2-7; 8 nucleotides align to TRBD2. The CDR3 has 15 amino acids. Germline V gene data show CDR1 as MGHRA and CDR2 as YSYEKL. The junction had 6 bases not matched to a gene; V was cut back by 0 bases and J by 5 bases. CDR3 residues: CASSQEQREFNEQYF. CDR3 nucleotides: TGCGCCAGCAGCCAAGAGCAGCGGGAGTTCAACGAGCAGTACTTC.

The rearrangement uses TRBV27 and TRBJ2-3, with 7 nucleotides matching TRBD2. With 4 bases clipped from V and 0 bases from J, the junction kept 10 bases outside the gene matches. This CDR3 is built from 17 residues. The germline gives CDR1 MNHEY, CDR2 SMNVEV (reference sequence). DNA for the CDR3: TGTGCCAGCAGTTCCCTGAGGGCTAGCGGTAGCACAGATACGCAGTATTTT. This sequence encodes CASSSLRASGSTDTQYF.

The chain uses TRBV2 and TRBJ1-1; D is uncertain. The germline V and J ends were trimmed by 8 bases and 0 bases, with 10 bases remaining between them. The V gene's germline CDR1 is SNHLY and CDR2 FYNNEI. CDR3 length equals 13 residues. The CDR3 is CASLKALNTEAFF. CDR3 in DNA: TGTGCCAGCTTGAAGGCGTTGAACACTGAAGCTTTCTTT.

V and J are TRBV2 and TRBJ2-5; the match to TRBD2 covers 8 bases. The CDR3 runs to 16 residues. CDR1 and CDR2 (germline): SNHLY, FYNNEI. The J segment lost 5 bases and the V segment lost 5 bases, leaving 13 bases of the junction unmatched. CDR3 sequence (DNA): TGTGCCAGCAGTTTAAGCGGGGGCATAACAGGGGAGACCCAGTACTTC. Protein: CASSLSGGITGETQYF. Full variable domain (missing parts from reference TRBV2 and TRBJ2-5): EPEVTQTPSHQVTQMGQEVILRCVPISNHLYFYWYRQILGQKVEFLVSFYNNEISEKSEIFDDQFSVERPDGSNFTLKIRSTKLEDSAMYFCASSLSGGITGETQYFGPGTRLLVL.

The V and J genes are TRBV7-2 and TRBJ1-2; 8 bases line up with TRBD1. V lost 5 bases and J lost 1; bases outside the gene matches: 6. The V gene's germline CDR1 is SGHTA and CDR2 FQGNSA. The CDR3 contains 15 residues. In DNA form, the CDR3 reads TGTGCCAGCAGCCATCGGACAGGGATTAACTATGGCTACACCTTC. Its translation is CASSHRTGINYGYTF.

The table lists this clone with a few counts. The chain carries TRBV7-9 and TRBJ2-3, with TRBD1 matching over 7 bases. With V trimmed by 6 bases and J by 5 bases, 5 bases remained unmatched. The CDR3 loop spans 13 amino acids. CDR1 and CDR2 from the germline V gene are SEHNR and FQNEAQ (reference sequence). The CDR3 protein is CASRSQGEDTQYF. The CDR3 DNA reads TGTGCCAGCAGAAGTCAGGGGGAAGATACGCAGTATTTT.

The genes are TRBV6-4 and TRBJ2-1; the D gene could be TRBD1 or TRBD2 (5 bases each). The germline V gene has CDR1 MRHNA and CDR2 SNTAGT. The CDR3 runs 14 residues. V shed 5 bases and J shed 5 bases, with 13 bases lying between them. CDR3 in DNA: TGTGCCAGCAGTTGGGTGTCGGGGCACAATGAGCAGTTCTTC. Its protein is CASSWVSGHNEQFF.

This chain links TRBV9 with TRBJ1-1; the match to TRBD1 covers 7 bases. V shed 4 bases and J 5 bases; nucleotides not matched to a gene: 11. The CDR3 sequence is 15 residues long. The germline V gene encodes CDR1 SGDLS and CDR2 YYNGEE. CDR3 protein: CASSPPTGKDTEAFF. CDR3 coding DNA: TGTGCCAGCAGCCCCCCGACAGGGAAGGATACTGAAGCTTTCTTT.

The chain is built from TRBV7-2 and TRBJ2-7; TRBD1 or TRBD2 may be the D gene (6 bases each). The germline V gene has CDR1 SGHTA and CDR2 FQGNSA. CDR3 length: 17 residues. V was clipped by 1 base and J by 4 bases, with 20 bases between them. The CDR3 DNA sequence: TGTGCCAGCAGCTTAGAGATGAGGGGGGTGCCTGAATACGAGCAGTACTTC. Translation gives CASSLEMRGVPEYEQYF.

The genes are TRBV9 and TRBJ1-3; D might be TRBD1 (5 bases). Trimming took 0 bases from V and 0 from J, leaving 13 bases between them. This CDR3 has 17 residues. Germline V CDR1 and CDR2: SGDLS, YYNGEE. The CDR3 reads CASSVDGGILSGNTIYF. As DNA, the CDR3 is TGTGCCAGCAGCGTAGACGGGGGGATCCTCTCTGGAAACACCATATATTTT.

The V and J genes are TRBV7-6 and TRBJ2-1; D is perhaps TRBD2 (5 bases). The germline V gene has CDR1 SGHVS and CDR2 FNYEAQ. This CDR3 is built from 13 residues. V was shortened by 3 bases and J by 8 bases, with 11 bases between the two germline ends. The CDR3 bases are TGTGCCAGCAGCTTGGTCGGGGTTGATGAGCAGTTCTTC. Encoded protein: CASSLVGVDEQFF.

The V gene is TRBV5-1, the J gene TRBJ2-7; TRBD1 matches 9 bases. Per germline, CDR1 SGHRS and CDR2 YFSETQ. V was clipped by 7 bases and J by 5 bases; unmatched bases: 4. The CDR3 runs 12 residues. The CDR3 sequence is CASGTGIHEQYF. The DNA for the CDR3 is TGCGCCAGCGGGACAGGGATCCACGAGCAGTACTTC.

The genes are TRBV7-3 and TRBJ2-7, with D perhaps TRBD2 (5 bases). V was clipped by 6 bases and J by 1 base, with 10 bases between them. Germline CDR1 and CDR2: SGHTA and FQGTGA. The CDR3 consists of 13 residues. The CDR3: CASRSSGSYEQYF. The CDR3 DNA reads TGTGCCAGCAGGTCCTCGGGATCCTACGAGCAGTACTTC.

A few counts support this clone. This rearrangement joins TRBV9 to TRBJ1-2; D is unresolved. The CDR3 sequence is 14 residues long. The V gene lost 0 bases and the J gene lost 4 bases, with 10 bases spanning the gap. Germline V gene lookup returns CDR1 SGDLS and CDR2 YYNGEE. The CDR3 region is CASSVGRVSYGYTF. CDR3 nucleotides: TGTGCCAGCAGCGTAGGAAGGGTATCCTATGGCTACACCTTC.

The V gene is TRBV13, the J gene TRBJ1-1; D might be TRBD1 (5 bases). V was clipped by 4 bases and J by 5 bases, with 8 bases between them. This CDR3 is built from 12 residues. Germline CDR1 reads PRHDT; CDR2 reads FYEKMQ (reference sequence). Here the CDR3 reads CASSSTETEAFF. CDR3 coding DNA: TGTGCCAGCAGCTCGACAGAGACTGAAGCTTTCTTT.

The chain has TRBV4-3 and TRBJ1-2; D unclear. CDR1 and CDR2 from the germline V gene are LGHNA and YSLEER. The V end lost 1 base, the J end lost 1 base, and 13 bases lay between the germline ends. There are 16 residues in the CDR3. In DNA form, the CDR3 reads TGCGCCAGCAGCCAAGTGGGCCAGGTCGATAACTATGGCTACACCTTC. Amino acid sequence: CASSQVGQVDNYGYTF.

This clone showed up just once. The gene calls are TRBV7-2 and TRBJ2-4; D is undetermined. CDR3 length: 14 residues. The V gene lost 0 bases and the J gene lost 9 bases, with 12 bases spanning the gap. Germline assignment: CDR1 SGHTA and CDR2 FQGNSA. CDR3 coding DNA: TGTGCCAGCAGCTTAGCGGGATCGGCGGTCATTCAGTACTTC. This encodes CASSLAGSAVIQYF.

The chain carries TRBV5-8 and TRBJ2-7; 8 bases align to TRBD1. With 1 base clipped from V and 3 bases from J, the junction kept 3 bases outside the gene matches. This CDR3 has 14 residues. Germline CDR1 SGHTS, CDR2 YDEGEE. CDR3 in DNA: TGTGCCAGCAGCTTGTCGGGACAGGACTACGAGCAGTACTTC. Translating gives CASSLSGQDYEQYF.

The chain links TRBV7-3 to TRBJ1-1; 12 bases map to TRBD1. J was trimmed by 5 bases and V by 5 bases; bases with no gene match: 12. The CDR3 contains 17 residues. The V gene's germline CDR1 is SGHTA and CDR2 FQGTGA. CDR3 loop: CASSPFRDRGRETEAFF. CDR3 nucleotides: TGTGCCAGCAGCCCGTTCCGGGACAGGGGGCGTGAAACTGAAGCTTTCTTT. Drawing the rest from reference TRBV7-3 and TRBJ1-1, the complete variable domain is GAGVSQTPSNKVTEKGKYVELRCDPISGHTALYWYRQSLGQGPEFLIYFQGTGAADDSGLPNDRFFAVRPEGSVSTLKIQRTERGDSAVYLCASSPFRDRGRETEAFFGQGTRLTVV.

The genes are TRBV28 and TRBJ1-5, with 10 positions matching TRBD1. Germline V lookup: CDR1 MDHEN, CDR2 SYDVKM. The CDR3 loop spans 14 amino acids. With V trimmed by 5 bases and J by 7 bases, 5 bases remained unmatched. The chain's CDR3 is CASSRGQGIQPQHF. The CDR3 nucleotides read TGTGCCAGCAGTCGGGGACAGGGGATCCAGCCCCAGCATTTT. Looking up the rest from reference TRBV28 and TRBJ1-5 gives the full variable domain: DVKVTQSSRYLVKRTGEKVFLECVQDMDHENMFWYRQDPGLGLRLIYFSYDVKMKEKGDIPEGYSVSREKKERFSLILESASTNQTSMYLCASSRGQGIQPQHFGDGTRLSIL.

The rearrangement uses TRBV2 and TRBJ2-1, with 7 bases lining up with TRBD1. The germline CDR1 and CDR2 sequences are SNHLY and FYNNEI. CDR3 length: 12 amino acids. The trim removed 5 bases at V and 9 bases at J, leaving 4 bases unmatched. For the CDR3, the DNA is TGTGCCAGCAGTTTCGACAGGGCTGAGCAGTTCTTC. It is translated as CASSFDRAEQFF.